These 3 T cell receptor beta chains were sequenced from one sample in a study of blood T cell repertoires in COVID-19. The protocol was immunoSEQ multiplex PCR, while the TCRdb copy is restricted to in-frame clones and leaves out a portion. The sample records roughly 200,000 clones, over 70% being singletons. Sequencing input: peripheral blood. The receptors were gathered from a woman aged 40 to 55 with COVID-19, enrolled during active disease.

The genes are TRBV27 and TRBJ2-6, with D maybe TRBD2 (5 bases). V lost 3 bases and J lost 2, with 8 bases in between. The CDR3 has 15 residues. Germline V gene lookup returns CDR1 MNHEY and CDR2 SMNVEV (reference sequence). The CDR3 bases are TGTGCCAGCAGTTTTCCCGGGGCTGGGGCCAACGTCCTGACTTTC. Encoded protein: CASSFPGAGANVLTF.

J is TRBJ2-2 and V is TRBV9; tentative D call: TRBD1 (6 bases). Germline V gives CDR1 SGDLS, CDR2 YYNGEE. The CDR3 loop spans 15 amino acids. The V end lost 4 bases, the J end lost 4 bases, and 14 bases lay between the germline ends. The CDR3 nucleotides are TGTGCCAGCAGCCGTACAGGGATCGCCACCGGGGAGCTGTTTTTT. It translates to CASSRTGIATGELFF.

The J gene is TRBJ2-7, the V gene TRBV2, with 7 positions matching TRBD1. The V gene's germline CDR1 is SNHLY and CDR2 FYNNEI. This CDR3 contains 12 residues. The junction had 3 bases not matched to a gene; V was cut back by 6 bases and J by 4 bases. The CDR3 coding sequence is TGTGCCAGCAGCACGACAGGGTACGAGCAGTACTTC. Amino acids: CASSTTGYEQYF.